This T cell receptor beta chain was captured in a study of a mutant IDH1 vaccine in newly diagnosed glioma. V lost 5 bases and J 3 bases, leaving 23 bases between the germline ends. Looked up from germline, CDR1 is LNHDA and CDR2 is SQIVND (reference sequence). This CDR3 is 19 amino acids long. Assay: immunoSEQ multiplex PCR; the TCRdb copy retains only in-frame clones and omits some. The repertoire holds tens of thousands of clones, roughly four fifths seen once, with approximately 3.5% in the top ten. Overall study findings and caveats: Shifts in the top peripheral T cell clonotypes seemed unrelated to pseudoprogression.

The sample's time point: week 47, end of study. In the vaccine, a single dose held 300 ug of the mutant IDH1 20-mer peptide, along with topical imiquimod. For this clone: The antigen is undetermined.

This chain connects TRBV19 to TRBJ2-6, with D maybe TRBD1 (6 bases). The source material was PBMCs, sampled from a glioma patient whose treatment included an IDH1 peptide vaccine. This TCR came from a woman in her forties or fifties with glioma. The CDR3 is CASSSVGRGVGSGANVLTF. The CDR3 nucleotides read TGTGCCAGTAGTTCAGTCGGCAGGGGCGTAGGAAGTGGGGCCAACGTCCTGACTTTC.